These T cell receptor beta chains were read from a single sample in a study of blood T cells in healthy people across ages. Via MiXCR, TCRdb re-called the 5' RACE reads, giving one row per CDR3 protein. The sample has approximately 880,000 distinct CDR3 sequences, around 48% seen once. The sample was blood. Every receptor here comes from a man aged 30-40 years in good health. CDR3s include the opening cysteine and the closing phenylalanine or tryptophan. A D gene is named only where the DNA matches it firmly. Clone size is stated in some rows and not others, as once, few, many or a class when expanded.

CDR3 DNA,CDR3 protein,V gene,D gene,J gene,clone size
TGCAGTGCTAGGGGACAGGGGAACACCGGGGAGCTGTTTTTT,CSARGQGNTGELFF,TRBV20-1,TRBD1,TRBJ2-2,NA
TGTGCCAGCAGCGATCGTTTAGCGGGGGAGGTGCAGTTCTTC,CASSDRLAGEVQFF,TRBV3-1,TRBD2,TRBJ2-1,few
TGTGCCAGCAGTCCTATTCAGGGGAAATCCTACGAGCAGTACTTC,CASSPIQGKSYEQYF,TRBV6-2/TRBV6-3,NA,TRBJ2-7,few
TGTGCCAGCAGCGTAGGCGGGGTAAATGAAAAACTGTTTTTT,CASSVGGVNEKLFF,TRBV9,NA,TRBJ1-4,NA
TGCAGCGTCGCCCGCGTCGGGGGGAACGAGCAGTACTTC,CSVARVGGNEQYF,TRBV29-1,TRBD2,TRBJ2-7,many
TGTGCCAGCTCACCGGAAGGGATTACAGATACGCAGTATTTT,CASSPEGITDTQYF,TRBV18,NA,TRBJ2-3,NA
TGTGCTAGCAGTGTACAGGGGCCCACCTACGAGCAGTACTTC,CASSVQGPTYEQYF,TRBV25-1,TRBD1,TRBJ2-7,NA
TGCAGTGCTAGATCGGGGCAGGGGGCGATCTCGAATGAAGCTTTCTTT,CSARSGQGAISNEAFF,TRBV20-1,TRBD1,TRBJ1-1,NA
TGTGCCAGCACCCGGGACAAGAATTCACCCCTCCACTTT,CASTRDKNSPLHF,TRBV2,NA,TRBJ1-6,NA
TGTGCCAGCAGTTCGCCCCTCGGCGGGGGACACAATGAGCAGTTCTTC,CASSSPLGGGHNEQFF,TRBV27,TRBD2,TRBJ2-1,NA
TGTGCCAGCAGTGTGTCTAGCGGGGGAACAGATACGCAGTATTTT,CASSVSSGGTDTQYF,TRBV6-4,TRBD2,TRBJ2-3,many
TGCAGTGCTCCCATCACAGATACGCAGTATTTT,CSAPITDTQYF,TRBV20-1,NA,TRBJ2-3,NA
TGTGCCGGCAAGACAGCCTACGAGCAGTACTTC,CAGKTAYEQYF,TRBV27,NA,TRBJ2-7,NA
TGTGCCAGCAAACAGGGGAGCTCCTACGAGCAGTACTTC,CASKQGSSYEQYF,TRBV6-5,TRBD1,TRBJ2-7,NA
TGCAGTGCTAGGAGCCCCCGGGGGGCCTACGAGCAGTACTTC,CSARSPRGAYEQYF,TRBV20-1,TRBD2,TRBJ2-7,NA
TGCAGTGCTCCCCGGACGGGTCCTACGCAGTATTTT,CSAPRTGPTQYF,TRBV20-1,NA,TRBJ2-3,NA
TGTGCCAGCAGACTAGACCGTGCTGGGCTAACTGGAGCTTTCTTT,CASRLDRAGLTGAFF,TRBV2,NA,TRBJ1-1,NA
TGTGCCAGCAGCCCGGGGCAGCCCGGATGCTATGGCTACACCTTC,CASSPGQPGCYGYTF,TRBV21-1,NA,TRBJ1-2,few
TGTGCCAGCAGCAAGGGACAGAACGAGCAGTACTTC,CASSKGQNEQYF,TRBV6-2/TRBV6-3,TRBD1,TRBJ2-7,NA
TGTGCCAGCAGTTTGGACCGGCGGGGTACGCAGTATTTT,CASSLDRRGTQYF,TRBV6-2/TRBV6-3,NA,TRBJ2-3,NA
TGTGCCAGCAGTAGACAGGGGGCGCTGGGCTACACCTTC,CASSRQGALGYTF,TRBV25-1,TRBD1,TRBJ1-2,few
TGTGCCAGCAGCGAAAGAGCGGGGGGGACGGGGGAGCAGTACTTC,CASSERAGGTGEQYF,TRBV7-8,TRBD2,TRBJ2-4,NA
TGTGCCAGCAGCTTACTCTTAGGACAGGGCTCAAACGAGCAGTACTTC,CASSLLLGQGSNEQYF,TRBV7-9,TRBD1,TRBJ2-7,few
TGTGCCACCAGCATACAGGGGGAGCAGCCCCAGCATTTT,CATSIQGEQPQHF,TRBV15,TRBD1,TRBJ1-5,few